Below are 18 T cell receptor beta chains sequenced from a single sample in a study of brain T cells in children with intractable seizures (dated by TCRdb to 2020 to 2023). This specimen's time point label, per the study, means: resected brain tissue, or blood drawn just prior to surgery. Libraries came from the immunoSEQ multiplex PCR assay. What TCRdb holds here is the immuneACCESS table cut down to in-frame rearrangements. Part of the clones is not present; checked against another copy, under half of the missing clones reflect an unresolved V gene, and the others are unexplained. Across this sample there are around 80,000 clones, with 90% to 95% seen only once. The ten biggest clones cover approximately 24% of the sample. The sequenced sample was peripheral blood, obtained at surgery. The origin of the receptors is a girl aged 2-10 years with Rasmussen encephalitis and intractable seizures.

The gene calls are TRBV5-8 and TRBJ2-7, with no clear D. The V gene's germline CDR1 is SGHTS and CDR2 YDEGEE. V lost 5 bases and J 0 bases, leaving 18 bases between the germline ends. This CDR3 spans 16 amino acids. For the CDR3, the DNA is TGTGCCAGCAGAATTTGGTGGCCGCGGAGCTCCTACGAGCAGTACTTC. This sequence encodes CASRIWWPRSSYEQYF.

The rearrangement uses TRBV5-1 and TRBJ1-6; possible D gene TRBD1, 5 bases. CDR3 size: 14 residues. The germline gives CDR1 SGHRS, CDR2 YFSETQ. V dropped 1 base and J dropped 4 bases, with 6 bases sitting between them. The CDR3 region is CASSLTGYNSPLHF. Written as DNA, the CDR3 is TGCGCCAGCAGCTTGACAGGATATAATTCACCCCTCCACTTT.

The V call is TRBV2, the J call TRBJ1-2, with no clear D. CDR3 size: 13 residues. The V gene lost 3 bases and the J gene lost 8 bases, with 13 bases spanning the gap. CDR1 and CDR2 (germline): SNHLY, FYNNEI. CDR3 nucleotides: TGTGCCAGCAGTGAGATCCAGGCGGCCGGCTACACCTTC. This translates into CASSEIQAAGYTF.

V gene TRBV2 combines with J gene TRBJ1-2, with D possibly matching TRBD1 (5 bases). V was shortened by 1 base and J by 7 bases, with 16 bases between the two germline ends. The CDR3 length is 15 residues. Germline V gives CDR1 SNHLY, CDR2 FYNNEI. The CDR3 region has the DNA TGTGCCAGCAGTGAAGAATTATCAGGGCCAGCTGGCTACACCTTC. Translating gives CASSEELSGPAGYTF. The complete variable domain, with remaining parts taken from reference TRBV2 and TRBJ1-2, reads EPEVTQTPSHQVTQMGQEVILRCVPISNHLYFYWYRQILGQKVEFLVSFYNNEISEKSEIFDDQFSVERPDGSNFTLKIRSTKLEDSAMYFCASSEELSGPAGYTFGSGTRLTVV.

The V call is TRBV28, the J call TRBJ2-2; D is unresolved. Trimming stripped 7 bases from V and 0 bases from J, with 6 bases between. Germline lookup yields CDR1 MDHEN and CDR2 SYDVKM. There are 13 residues in the CDR3. In DNA, the CDR3 is TGTGCCAGCAAGGGCTCGAACACCGGGGAGCTGTTTTTT. Translating it yields CASKGSNTGELFF. The full variable domain, its missing parts supplied by reference TRBV28 and TRBJ2-2, is DVKVTQSSRYLVKRTGEKVFLECVQDMDHENMFWYRQDPGLGLRLIYFSYDVKMKEKGDIPEGYSVSREKKERFSLILESASTNQTSMYLCASKGSNTGELFFGEGSRLTVL.

This chain links TRBV23-1 with TRBJ1-4, with D unresolved. TRBV23-1 is an open reading frame whose function is uncertain. CDR3 length equals 19 residues. The germline V and J ends were trimmed by 1 base and 0 bases, with 18 bases remaining between them. The DNA of the CDR3 is TGCGCCAGCAGTCAATTTTGGTACCCCAGCCTTGCAACTAATGAAAAACTGTTTTTT. It encodes CASSQFWYPSLATNEKLFF.

The chain recombines TRBV2 with TRBJ1-1, with a tentative D call TRBD1 (6 bases). The CDR3 is made up of 13 amino acids. The ends were cut back, 8 bases at V and 2 bases at J, with 12 bases in the middle. The germline V gene encodes CDR1 SNHLY and CDR2 FYNNEI. CDR3 amino acids: CASPDRRNTEAFF. The CDR3 DNA sequence: TGTGCCAGCCCTGACAGGAGAAACACTGAAGCTTTCTTT.

The chain has TRBV2 and TRBJ2-2, with 9 bases that match TRBD2. The CDR3 is made up of 16 amino acids. Germline CDR1 reads SNHLY; CDR2 reads FYNNEI. V lost 5 bases, J lost 7 bases, and 11 bases stayed unmatched. The CDR3: CASSSRAGGVIGELFF. In DNA form, the CDR3 reads TGTGCCAGCAGTTCCCGAGCGGGAGGAGTGATCGGGGAGCTGTTTTTT.

This chain connects TRBV6-1 to TRBJ2-1; 8 nucleotides agree with TRBD2. The junction had 5 bases not matched to a gene; V was cut back by 1 base and J by 0 bases. Per germline, CDR1 MNHNS and CDR2 SASEGT. The CDR3 runs to 17 residues. As DNA, the CDR3 is TGTGCCAGCAGTGAAGTAGGGCGGGGGGTCTCCTACAATGAGCAGTTCTTC. It translates to CASSEVGRGVSYNEQFF.

The CDR3 protein is CASSFRQAYTEAFF. DNA for the CDR3: TGTGCCAGCAGTTTTAGGCAGGCCTACACTGAAGCTTTCTTT. The chain has TRBV28 and TRBJ1-1; D not certain. CDR3 length: 14 amino acids. V lost 3 bases, J lost 3 bases, and 11 bases lay in between. The germline V gene encodes CDR1 MDHEN and CDR2 SYDVKM.

V gene TRBV7-3 combines with J gene TRBJ2-1, with a tentative D call TRBD1 (5 bases). CDR1 SGHTA and CDR2 FQGTGA come from the germline V gene. V lost 4 bases, J lost 7 bases, and 11 bases lay in between. This CDR3 region has 13 residues. CDR3 loop: CASSYQGLNEQFF. In DNA form, the CDR3 reads TGTGCCAGCAGCTATCAGGGTCTGAATGAGCAGTTCTTC.

This clone was counted a single time. The chain is built from TRBV27 and TRBJ2-7; D not certain. This CDR3 region has 16 residues. V was trimmed by 6 bases and J by 5 bases, leaving 23 bases between them. Germline V gene lookup returns CDR1 MNHEY and CDR2 SMNVEV (reference sequence). CDR3 sequence (DNA): TGTGCCAGCAGCCTGATATCGAGTCCCCCCGGCCACGAGCAGTACTTC. Residues: CASSLISSPPGHEQYF.

The rearrangement joins TRBV28 to TRBJ2-7; the D gene is possibly TRBD1 (5 bases). The CDR3 runs to 13 residues. V was shortened by 6 bases and J by 1 base, with 10 bases between the two germline ends. Germline V gene lookup returns CDR1 MDHEN and CDR2 SYDVKM. The CDR3 DNA follows: TGTGCCAGCAGCGAAACAGGATCCTACGAGCAGTACTTC. Its translation: CASSETGSYEQYF.

The genes are TRBV7-2 and TRBJ2-7; TRBD2 matches 8 bases. Germline V CDR1 and CDR2: SGHTA, FQGNSA. This CDR3 is 16 amino acids long. Trimming cost V 5 bases and J 5 bases; bases outside gene matches: 14. The CDR3 DNA reads TGTGCCAGCAGCAACTACCTCGGGGGGGCCGGCAACGAGCAGTACTTC. Translating gives CASSNYLGGAGNEQYF.

The V call is TRBV30, the J call TRBJ2-7; 9 bases map to TRBD1. This CDR3 spans 14 amino acids. Trimming at V came to 0 bases and at J to 3 bases, leaving 3 bases not matched to a gene. Germline values: CDR1 GTSNPN, CDR2 SVGIG (reference sequence). CDR3 residues: CAWSVYRGHYEQYF. In nucleotides, the CDR3 is TGTGCCTGGAGTGTCTACAGGGGGCACTACGAGCAGTACTTC.

The chain employs TRBV21-1 and TRBJ2-3; the table's D gene call, TRBD2, was not cross checked with the DNA. TRBV21-1 is recorded as a pseudogene. The CDR3 extends over 17 amino acids. The CDR3 is CASSKGEGCRDRDTQYF. CDR3 bases: TGTGCCAGCAGCAAAGGAGAGGGTTGTAGGGATAGAGATACGCAGTATTTT.

The rearrangement links TRBV5-4 to TRBJ2-7; 13 bases align to TRBD2. The CDR3 contains 17 residues. Losses at the gene ends were 2 bases for V and 7 bases for J; bases not matched to a gene: 12. The germline gives CDR1 SGHNT, CDR2 YYREEE (reference sequence). CDR3 nucleotide sequence: TGTGCCAGCAGCTTTGGGCCCTTACTAGCGGGAGGGCGGGAGCAGTACTTC. Amino acid sequence: CASSFGPLLAGGREQYF.

This clone appeared once. The V and J genes are TRBV9 and TRBJ2-5, with TRBD2 identical over 16 bases. The CDR3 spans 16 residues. The V segment lost 4 bases and the J segment 3 bases; nucleotides outside the gene matches: 3. In germline, CDR1 is SGDLS, CDR2 YYNGEE. CDR3 DNA sequence: TGTGCCAGCAGCCCCGGGACTAGCGGGGGGGAAGAGACCCAGTACTTC. It specifies CASSPGTSGGEETQYF.